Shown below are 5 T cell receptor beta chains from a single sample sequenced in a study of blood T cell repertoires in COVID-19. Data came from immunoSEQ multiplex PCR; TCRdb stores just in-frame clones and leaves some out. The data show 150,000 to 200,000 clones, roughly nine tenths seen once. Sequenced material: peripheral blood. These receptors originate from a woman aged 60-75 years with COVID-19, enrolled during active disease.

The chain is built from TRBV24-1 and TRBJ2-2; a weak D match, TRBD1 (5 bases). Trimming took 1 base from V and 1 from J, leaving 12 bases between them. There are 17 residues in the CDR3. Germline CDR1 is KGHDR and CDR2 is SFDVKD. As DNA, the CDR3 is TGTGCCACCAGTGATTTTCCACAGGAATGGAACACCGGGGAGCTGTTTTTT. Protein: CATSDFPQEWNTGELFF.

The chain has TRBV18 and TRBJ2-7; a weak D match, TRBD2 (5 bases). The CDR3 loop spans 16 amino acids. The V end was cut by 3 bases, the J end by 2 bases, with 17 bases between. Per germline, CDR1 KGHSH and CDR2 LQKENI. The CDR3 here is CASSPYRLEGTYEQYF. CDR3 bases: TGTGCCAGCTCACCCTACCGACTTGAGGGCACCTACGAGCAGTACTTC.

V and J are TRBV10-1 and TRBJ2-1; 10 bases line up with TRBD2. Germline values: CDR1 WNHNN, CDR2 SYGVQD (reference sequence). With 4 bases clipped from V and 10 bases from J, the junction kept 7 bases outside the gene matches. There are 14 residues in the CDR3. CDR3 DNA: TGCGCCAGCAGTGGGACACAGGGACTAGCGGAGCAGTTCTTC. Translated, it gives CASSGTQGLAEQFF.

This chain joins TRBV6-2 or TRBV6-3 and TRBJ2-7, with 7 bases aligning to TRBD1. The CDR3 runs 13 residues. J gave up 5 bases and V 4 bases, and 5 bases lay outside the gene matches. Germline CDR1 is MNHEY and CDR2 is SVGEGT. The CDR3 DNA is TGTGCCAGCAGTTTCAGGGGGTTCGACGAGCAGTACTTC. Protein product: CASSFRGFDEQYF.

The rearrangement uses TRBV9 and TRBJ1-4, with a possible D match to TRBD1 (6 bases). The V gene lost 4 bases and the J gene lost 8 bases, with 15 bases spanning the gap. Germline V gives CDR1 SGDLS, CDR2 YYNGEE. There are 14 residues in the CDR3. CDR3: CASSQGPAREKLFF. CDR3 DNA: TGTGCCAGCAGCCAGGGGCCGGCGAGAGAAAAACTGTTTTTT.